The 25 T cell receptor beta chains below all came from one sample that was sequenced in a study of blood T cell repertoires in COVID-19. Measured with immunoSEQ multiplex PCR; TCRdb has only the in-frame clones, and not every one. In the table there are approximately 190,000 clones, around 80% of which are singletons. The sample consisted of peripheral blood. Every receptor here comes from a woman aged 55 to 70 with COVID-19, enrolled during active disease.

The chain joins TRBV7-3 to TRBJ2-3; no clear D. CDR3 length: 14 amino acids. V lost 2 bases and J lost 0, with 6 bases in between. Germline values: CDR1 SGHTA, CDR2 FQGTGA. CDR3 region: CASSLHRSTDTQYF. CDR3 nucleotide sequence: TGTGCCAGCAGCTTACATCGGAGCACAGATACGCAGTATTTT.

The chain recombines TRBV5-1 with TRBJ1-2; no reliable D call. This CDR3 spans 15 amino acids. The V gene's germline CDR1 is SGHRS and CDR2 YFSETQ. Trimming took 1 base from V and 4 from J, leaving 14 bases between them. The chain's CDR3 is CASSLSGGTSYGYTF. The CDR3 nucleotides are TGCGCCAGCAGCTTGTCCGGAGGAACAAGCTATGGCTACACCTTC.

This CDR3 is CASSFDSGQANYNEQFF. For the CDR3, the DNA is TGTGCCAGCAGCTTCGACTCGGGACAAGCCAACTACAATGAGCAGTTCTTC. The V gene is TRBV11-3, the J gene TRBJ2-1; a weak D match, TRBD1 (6 bases). Trimming left V 3 bases short and J 3 bases short, with 18 bases between. From germline, CDR1 is SGHNT and CDR2 YENEEA. This CDR3 contains 17 residues.

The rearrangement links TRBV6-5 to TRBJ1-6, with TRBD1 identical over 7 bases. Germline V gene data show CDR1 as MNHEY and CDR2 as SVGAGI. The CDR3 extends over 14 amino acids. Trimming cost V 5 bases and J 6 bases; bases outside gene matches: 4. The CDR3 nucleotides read TGTGCCAGCAGTCGGGGACAGTCTAATTCACCCCTCCACTTT. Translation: CASSRGQSNSPLHF.

The CDR3 DNA reads as TGTGCCAGCAGCGTAGAGGGACAGGGAGATGAGCAGTACTTC. This encodes CASSVEGQGDEQYF. The chain recombines TRBV9 with TRBJ2-7, with TRBD1 matching over 9 bases. The trim removed 0 bases at V and 7 bases at J, leaving 5 bases unmatched. The germline gives CDR1 SGDLS, CDR2 YYNGEE. The CDR3 runs 14 residues.

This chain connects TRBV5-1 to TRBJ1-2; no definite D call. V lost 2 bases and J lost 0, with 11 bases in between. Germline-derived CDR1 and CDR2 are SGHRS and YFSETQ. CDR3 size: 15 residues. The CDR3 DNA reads TGCGCCAGCAGCTTTGTGAGGGATTCTAACTATGGCTACACCTTC. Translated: CASSFVRDSNYGYTF.

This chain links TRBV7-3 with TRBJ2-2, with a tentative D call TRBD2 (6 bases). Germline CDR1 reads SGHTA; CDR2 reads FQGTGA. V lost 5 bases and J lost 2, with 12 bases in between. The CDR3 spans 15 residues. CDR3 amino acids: CASSKGTANTGELFF. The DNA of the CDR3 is TGTGCCAGCAGCAAAGGGACTGCTAACACCGGGGAGCTGTTTTTT.

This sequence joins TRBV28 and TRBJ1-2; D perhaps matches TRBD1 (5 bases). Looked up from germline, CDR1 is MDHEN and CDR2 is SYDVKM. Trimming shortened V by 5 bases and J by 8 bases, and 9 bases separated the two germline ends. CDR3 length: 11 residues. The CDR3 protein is CASSPGGGYTF. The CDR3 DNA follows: TGTGCCAGCAGTCCCGGGGGGGGCTACACCTTC.

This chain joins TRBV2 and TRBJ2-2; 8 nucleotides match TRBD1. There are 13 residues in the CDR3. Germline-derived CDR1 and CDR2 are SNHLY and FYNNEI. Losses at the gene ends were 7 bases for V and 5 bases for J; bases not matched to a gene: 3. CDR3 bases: TGTGCCAGCACCTACAGGGGGACCGGGGAGCTGTTTTTT. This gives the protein CASTYRGTGELFF.

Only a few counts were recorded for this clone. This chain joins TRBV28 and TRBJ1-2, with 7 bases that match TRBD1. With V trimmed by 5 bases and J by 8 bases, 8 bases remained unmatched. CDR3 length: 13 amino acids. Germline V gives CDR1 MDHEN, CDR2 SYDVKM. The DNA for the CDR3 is TGTGCCAGCAGTAGGACAGGTTCTAAGGGCTACACCTTC. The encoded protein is CASSRTGSKGYTF.

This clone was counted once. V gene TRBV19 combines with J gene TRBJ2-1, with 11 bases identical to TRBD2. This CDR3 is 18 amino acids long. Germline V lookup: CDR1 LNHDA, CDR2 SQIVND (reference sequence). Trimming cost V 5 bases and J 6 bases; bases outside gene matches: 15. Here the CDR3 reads CASSATGILAGEVNEQFF. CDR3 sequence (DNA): TGTGCCAGTAGTGCGACAGGAATACTAGCGGGAGAAGTCAATGAGCAGTTCTTC.

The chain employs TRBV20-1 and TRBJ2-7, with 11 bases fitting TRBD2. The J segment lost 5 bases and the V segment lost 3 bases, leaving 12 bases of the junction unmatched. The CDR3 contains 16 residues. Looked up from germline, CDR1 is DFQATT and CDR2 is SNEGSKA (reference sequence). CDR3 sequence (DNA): TGCAGTGCTAGTTCGTGGGCTAGCGGGAGGAATGACGAGCAGTACTTC. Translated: CSASSWASGRNDEQYF.

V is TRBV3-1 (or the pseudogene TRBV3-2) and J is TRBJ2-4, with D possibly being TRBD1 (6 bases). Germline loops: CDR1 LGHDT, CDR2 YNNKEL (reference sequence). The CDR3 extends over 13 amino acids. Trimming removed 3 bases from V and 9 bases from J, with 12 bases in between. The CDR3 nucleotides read TGTGCCAGCAGCCAGAACAGGGTGGGCATTCAGTACTTC. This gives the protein CASSQNRVGIQYF.

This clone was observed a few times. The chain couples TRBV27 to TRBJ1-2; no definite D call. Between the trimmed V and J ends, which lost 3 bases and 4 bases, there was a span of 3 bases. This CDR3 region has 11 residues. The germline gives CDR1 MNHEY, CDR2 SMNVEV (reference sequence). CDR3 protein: CASSFLYGYTF. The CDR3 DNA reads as TGTGCCAGCAGTTTCCTCTATGGCTACACCTTC.

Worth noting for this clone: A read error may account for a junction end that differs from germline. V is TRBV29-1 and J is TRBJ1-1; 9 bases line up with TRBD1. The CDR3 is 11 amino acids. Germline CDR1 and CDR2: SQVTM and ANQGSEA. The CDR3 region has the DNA TGCAGCGGTGGCGACCGGGACAGGGTTTGGTTT. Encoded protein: CSGGDRDRVWF.

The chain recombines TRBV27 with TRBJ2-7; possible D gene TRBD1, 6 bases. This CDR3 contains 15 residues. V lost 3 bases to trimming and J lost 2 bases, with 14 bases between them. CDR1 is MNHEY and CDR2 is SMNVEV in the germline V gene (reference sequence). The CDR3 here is CASSLSGTRTYEQYF. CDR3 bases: TGTGCCAGCAGTTTGTCCGGGACACGGACCTACGAGCAGTACTTC.

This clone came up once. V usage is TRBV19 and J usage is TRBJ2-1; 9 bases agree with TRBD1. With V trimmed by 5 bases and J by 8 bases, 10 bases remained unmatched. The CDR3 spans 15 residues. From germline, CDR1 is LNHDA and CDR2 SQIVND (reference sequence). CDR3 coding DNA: TGTGCCAGTAGTGGCCGGGACAGGGAGCGCGATGAGCAGTTCTTC. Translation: CASSGRDRERDEQFF. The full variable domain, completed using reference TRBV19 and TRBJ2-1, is DGGITQSPKYLFRKEGQNVTLSCEQNLNHDAMYWYRQDPGQGLRLIYYSQIVNDFQKGDIAEGYSVSREKKESFPLTVTSAQKNPTAFYLCASSGRDRERDEQFFGPGTRLTVL.

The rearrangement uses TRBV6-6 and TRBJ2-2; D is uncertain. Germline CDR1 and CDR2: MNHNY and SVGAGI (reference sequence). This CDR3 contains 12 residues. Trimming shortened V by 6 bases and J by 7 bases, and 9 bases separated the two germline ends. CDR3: CASSPLNGELFF. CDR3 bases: TGTGCCAGCAGCCCGCTAAACGGGGAGCTGTTTTTT.

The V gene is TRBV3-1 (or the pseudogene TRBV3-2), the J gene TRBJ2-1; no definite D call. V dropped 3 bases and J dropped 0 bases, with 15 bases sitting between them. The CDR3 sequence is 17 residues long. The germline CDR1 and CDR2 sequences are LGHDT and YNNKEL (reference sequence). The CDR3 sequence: CASSQSPTRSSYNEQFF. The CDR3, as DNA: TGTGCCAGCAGCCAGTCTCCTACTCGTAGCTCCTACAATGAGCAGTTCTTC.

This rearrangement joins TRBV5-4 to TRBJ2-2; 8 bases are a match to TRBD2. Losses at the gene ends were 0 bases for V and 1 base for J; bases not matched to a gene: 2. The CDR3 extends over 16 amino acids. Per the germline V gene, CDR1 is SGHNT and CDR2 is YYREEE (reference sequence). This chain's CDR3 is CASSLGLAGNTGELFF. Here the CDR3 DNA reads TGTGCCAGCAGCTTGGGGCTAGCGGGGAACACCGGGGAGCTGTTTTTT.

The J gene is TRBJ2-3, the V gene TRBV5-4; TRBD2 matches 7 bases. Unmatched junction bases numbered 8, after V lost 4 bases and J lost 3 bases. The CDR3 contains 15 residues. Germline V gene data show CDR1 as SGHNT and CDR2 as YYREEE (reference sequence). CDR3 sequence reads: CASSGGEGGTDTQYF. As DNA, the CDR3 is TGTGCCAGCAGCGGGGGGGAGGGTGGTACAGATACGCAGTATTTT. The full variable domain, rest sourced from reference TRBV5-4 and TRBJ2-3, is ETGVTQSPTHLIKTRGQQVTLRCSSQSGHNTVSWYQQALGQGPQFIFQYYREEENGRGNFPPRFSGLQFPNYSSELNVNALELDDSALYLCASSGGEGGTDTQYFGPGTRLTVL.

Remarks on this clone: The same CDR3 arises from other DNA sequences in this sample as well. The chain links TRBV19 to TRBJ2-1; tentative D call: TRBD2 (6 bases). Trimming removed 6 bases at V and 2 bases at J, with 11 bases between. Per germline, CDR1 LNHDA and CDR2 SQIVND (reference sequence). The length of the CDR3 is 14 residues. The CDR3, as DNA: TGTGCCAGTAGACCGGGACTGGCCTACAATGAGCAGTTCTTC. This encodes CASRPGLAYNEQFF.

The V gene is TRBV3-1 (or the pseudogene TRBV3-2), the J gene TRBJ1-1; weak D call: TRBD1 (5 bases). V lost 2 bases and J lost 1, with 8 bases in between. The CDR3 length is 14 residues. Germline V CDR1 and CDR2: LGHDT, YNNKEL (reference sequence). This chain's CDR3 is CASSQTRANTEAFF. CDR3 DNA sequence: TGTGCCAGCAGCCAAACCAGGGCGAACACTGAAGCTTTCTTT.

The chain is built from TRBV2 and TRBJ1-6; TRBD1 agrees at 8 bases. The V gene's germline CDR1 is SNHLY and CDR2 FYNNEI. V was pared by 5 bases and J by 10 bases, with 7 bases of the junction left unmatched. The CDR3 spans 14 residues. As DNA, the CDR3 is TGTGCCAGCAGTCAGGACAGGGTCAGCTCACCCCTCCACTTT. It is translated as CASSQDRVSSPLHF.

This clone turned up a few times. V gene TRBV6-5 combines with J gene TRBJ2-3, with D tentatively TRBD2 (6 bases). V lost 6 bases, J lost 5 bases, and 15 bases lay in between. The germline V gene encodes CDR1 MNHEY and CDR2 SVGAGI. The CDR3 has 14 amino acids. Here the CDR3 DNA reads TGTGCCAGCAGCGCACTCCGGGACTTAGATACGCAGTATTTT. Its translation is CASSALRDLDTQYF.